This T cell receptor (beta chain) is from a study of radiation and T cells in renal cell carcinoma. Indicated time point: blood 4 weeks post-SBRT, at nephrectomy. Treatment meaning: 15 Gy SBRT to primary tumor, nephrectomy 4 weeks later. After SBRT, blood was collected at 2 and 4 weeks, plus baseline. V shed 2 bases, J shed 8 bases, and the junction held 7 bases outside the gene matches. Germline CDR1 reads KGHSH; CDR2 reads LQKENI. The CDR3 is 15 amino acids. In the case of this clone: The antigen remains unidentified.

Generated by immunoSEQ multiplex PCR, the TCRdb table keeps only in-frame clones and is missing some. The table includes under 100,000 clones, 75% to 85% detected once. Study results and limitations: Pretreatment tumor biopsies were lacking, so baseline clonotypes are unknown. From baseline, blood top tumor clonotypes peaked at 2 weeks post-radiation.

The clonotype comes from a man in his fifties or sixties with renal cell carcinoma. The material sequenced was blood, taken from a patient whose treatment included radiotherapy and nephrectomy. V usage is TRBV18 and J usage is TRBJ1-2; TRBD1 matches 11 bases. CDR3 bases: TGTGCCAGCTCACCAGAGGGACAGGGGGTAGGAGGCTACACCTTC. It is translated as CASSPEGQGVGGYTF.